This entry concerns a single T cell receptor beta chain. The CDR3 sequence is 15 residues long. V shed 7 bases and J 6 bases; nucleotides not matched to a gene: 7. Germline loops: CDR1 MNHEY, CDR2 SVGAGI. This entry is derived from a study of blood T cell repertoires in COVID-19. Assay: immunoSEQ multiplex PCR; the TCRdb copy retains only in-frame clones and omits some. The repertoire includes 150,000 or so clones, about nine tenths of them detected once, and approximately 4% sits in the top ten. The genes are TRBV6-5 and TRBJ2-4; TRBD2 aligns across 12 bases. Sequences were obtained from peripheral blood. This receptor was obtained from a woman aged 65 to 85 with acute or convalescent COVID-19. DNA of the CDR3: TGTGCCAGCACCAAGACTAGCGGGAGTGTAAACATTCAGTACTTC. Translated: CASTKTSGSVNIQYF.